This TCR beta chain is drawn from a study of cytomegalovirus exposure and HLA in healthy donors. Primers: 60 Vbeta forward and 13 Jbeta reverse. The method was immunoSEQ multiplex PCR; TCRdb's version includes in-frame clones alone and lacks a portion of them. This table has 120,000 or so clones, over 60% appearing once. The TCR was taken from a woman in her 40s in good health and CMV-seropositive. Sequenced material: PBMCs.

CDR3 amino acids: CASSIGTSGITDTQYF. CDR3 nucleotide sequence: TGTGCCAGTAGTATAGGTACTAGCGGGATCACAGATACGCAGTATTTT. The chain is built from TRBV19 and TRBJ2-3, with 10 bases fitting TRBD2. J gave up 2 bases and V 1 base, and 3 bases lay outside the gene matches. The germline V gene has CDR1 LNHDA and CDR2 SQIVND (reference sequence). The CDR3 totals 16 residues.